Given below is one T cell receptor beta chain in context. Antigen unknown. The sample belongs to a study of T cells in Graves' hyperthyroidism and ophthalmopathy. Overall study: Peripheral blood was collected at initial diagnosis, before any treatment. General study results and limits: Ophthalmopathy onset followed model prediction by a median about six months.

It was RNA transcripts that yielded the amplified TCR beta CDR3 regions. With the HTBI primer set, the TCR CDR3 went through a first round of RT-PCR. TCRdb passed the multiplex PCR reads through MiXCR, listing each CDR3 protein once. The repertoire includes approximately 610,000 distinct CDR3 sequences, about 15% of them detected once, and about 4% sits in the top ten. Diagnoses rested on clinical symptoms, serum thyroxine and TRAb, thyroid ultrasound and orbital computed tomography. This sample holds PBMCs from 8 to 10 ml fresh peripheral blood. The length of the CDR3 is 16 residues. Germline-derived CDR1 and CDR2 are SGHVS and FQNEAQ. Trimming stripped 5 bases from V and 4 bases from J, with 21 bases between.

The chain combines TRBV7-8 with TRBJ2-7, with D tentatively TRBD2 (6 bases). The TCR was taken from a middle-aged woman with Graves' ophthalmopathy. The sequenced sample consisted of blood. CDR3 protein: CASSPPGAGYSYEQYF. The CDR3 DNA is TGTGCCAGCAGCCCACCCGGGGCGGGATACTCTTACGAGCAGTACTTC.